This T cell receptor (beta chain) was sequenced during a study of STAT3 mutations in large granular lymphocyte leukemia. Broader study findings: Every T-cell large granular lymphocyte leukemia patient had at least one immunodominant TCR beta clonotype. After therapy, 6 of 18 patients switched clonotypes, all new clones STAT3 wild type.

The germline V gene encodes CDR1 SGHVS and CDR2 FQNEAQ. CDR3 size: 15 residues. Using immunoSEQ multiplex PCR, the repertoire was profiled, and TCRdb retains in-frame clones only, with some absent. The profile covers thousands of clones, with roughly 74% appearing a single time and 32% taken by the ten largest. This clone occurred a few times. Antigen: not known. A junction boundary mismatches the germline segment, possibly from a read error. The sample consisted of peripheral blood mononuclear cells. This sequence joins TRBV7-8 and TRBJ1-1, with D maybe TRBD1 (6 bases). This clonotype originated in a man in his 60s with T-cell large granular lymphocyte leukemia. Some clones in this sample may be carry-over from other donors' samples. The DNA for the CDR3 is TGTGCCAGCGAGAGATTGGGGGGCATGAACGCTGAAGCTTTCTTT. This encodes CASERLGGMNAEAFF.